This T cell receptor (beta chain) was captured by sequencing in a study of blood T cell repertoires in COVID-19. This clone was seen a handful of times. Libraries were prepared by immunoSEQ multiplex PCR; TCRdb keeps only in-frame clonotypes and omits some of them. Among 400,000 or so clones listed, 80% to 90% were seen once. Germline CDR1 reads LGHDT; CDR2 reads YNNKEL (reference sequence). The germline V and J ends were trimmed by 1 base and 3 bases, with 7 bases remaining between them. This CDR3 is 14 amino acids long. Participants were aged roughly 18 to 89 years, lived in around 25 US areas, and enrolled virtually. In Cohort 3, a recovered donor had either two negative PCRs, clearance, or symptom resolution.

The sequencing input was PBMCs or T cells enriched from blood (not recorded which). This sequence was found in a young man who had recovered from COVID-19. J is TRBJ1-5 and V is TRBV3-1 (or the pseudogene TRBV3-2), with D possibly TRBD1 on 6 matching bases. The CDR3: CASSQGTANQPQHF. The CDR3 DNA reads TGTGCCAGCAGCCAAGGGACAGCCAATCAGCCCCAGCATTTT.